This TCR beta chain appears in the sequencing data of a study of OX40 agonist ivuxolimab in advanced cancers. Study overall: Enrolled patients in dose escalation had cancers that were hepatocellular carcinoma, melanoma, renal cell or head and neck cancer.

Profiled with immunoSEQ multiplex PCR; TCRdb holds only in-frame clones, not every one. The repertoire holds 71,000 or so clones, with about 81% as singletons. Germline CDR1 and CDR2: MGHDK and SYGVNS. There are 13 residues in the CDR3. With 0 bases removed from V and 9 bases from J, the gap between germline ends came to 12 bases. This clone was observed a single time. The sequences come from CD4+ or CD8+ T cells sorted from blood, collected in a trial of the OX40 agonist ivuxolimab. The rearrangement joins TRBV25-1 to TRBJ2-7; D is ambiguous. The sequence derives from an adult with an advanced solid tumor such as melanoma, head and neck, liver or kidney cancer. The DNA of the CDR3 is TGTGCCAGCAGTGAATACTTCCCATCGCTGCAGTACTTC. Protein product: CASSEYFPSLQYF.